This passage covers 15 T cell receptor beta chains from one sample sequenced in a study of T cells after yellow fever vaccination. TCRdb analysed the 5' RACE reads with MiXCR anew, one entry per CDR3 protein. The sample holds under 550,000 distinct CDR3 sequences; roughly a fifth are singletons and the top ten take 15% to 20%. The sample was PBMCs, taken less than 25 days after the first yellow fever vaccination. The receptors originated from a man aged 18-30 years who received the YFV17D yellow fever vaccine.

This clonotype showed up just a few times. The CDR3 bases are TGTGCCACCTCGCCGCCGGGACAAAGTGATCAGCCCCAGCATTTT. It encodes CATSPPGQSDQPQHF. This chain uses TRBV24-1 with TRBJ1-5; D is possibly TRBD1 (6 bases). This CDR3 contains 15 residues. Germline values: CDR1 KGHDR, CDR2 SFDVKD. The germline V and J ends were trimmed by 9 bases and 5 bases, with 19 bases remaining between them.

This rearrangement joins TRBV9 to TRBJ2-7, with D unresolved. Germline loops: CDR1 SGDLS, CDR2 YYNGEE. Deletions cut 3 bases from V and 1 base from J, with 11 bases between. This CDR3 has 14 residues. CDR3 loop: CASSAFRFSYEQYV. CDR3 DNA sequence: TGTGCCAGCAGCGCATTCAGGTTTTCCTACGAGCAGTACGTC.

The V and J genes are TRBV7-9 and TRBJ2-5, with D perhaps matching TRBD2 (5 bases). CDR3 length: 15 amino acids. The V gene's germline CDR1 is SEHNR and CDR2 FQNEAQ (reference sequence). Between the trimmed V and J ends, which lost 3 bases and 0 bases, there was a span of 11 bases. CDR3 sequence (DNA): TGTGCCAGCAGCTTGCTCACCGGGGACCAAGAGACCCAGTACTTC. Residues: CASSLLTGDQETQYF.

The genes are TRBV18 and TRBJ2-5; TRBD1 matches 9 bases. CDR3 length equals 17 residues. The germline V gene has CDR1 KGHSH and CDR2 LQKENI. V shed 3 bases, J shed 0 bases, and the junction held 8 bases outside the gene matches. The CDR3 DNA is TGTGCCAGCTCACCCAATGCGGACAGGGGCTACCAAGAGACCCAGTACTTC. It is translated as CASSPNADRGYQETQYF.

The table lists this clonotype with many counts. This rearrangement joins TRBV12-3 or TRBV12-4 to TRBJ2-7, with D tentatively TRBD1 (6 bases). Trimming removed 4 bases from V and 3 bases from J, with 10 bases in between. The length of the CDR3 is 13 residues. CDR3 coding DNA: TGTGCCAGCAGTTGGGAAGGGGGCTACGAGCAGTACTTC. This codes for CASSWEGGYEQYF.

The rearrangement links TRBV5-1 to TRBJ1-4; D is ambiguous. The germline V gene has CDR1 SGHRS and CDR2 YFSETQ. CDR3 length equals 15 residues. Trimming left V 4 bases short and J 8 bases short, with 18 bases between. The CDR3 is CASSTATQAGEKLFF. CDR3 sequence (DNA): TGCGCCAGCAGCACAGCGACCCAGGCGGGCGAAAAACTGTTTTTT.

The chain recombines TRBV12-3 or TRBV12-4 with TRBJ2-2, with D perhaps matching TRBD1 (6 bases). The V end was cut by 6 bases, the J end by 7 bases, with 12 bases between. The CDR3 consists of 13 residues. CDR3 protein: CASRRTGYGELFF. The CDR3 DNA is TGTGCCAGCAGGCGTACAGGGTACGGGGAGCTGTTTTTT.

As for this clonotype: One base away lies a much larger clone, so this may be a sequencing read error. The V call is TRBV5-5, the J call TRBJ2-3; 9 bases are a match to TRBD1. J lost 4 bases, V lost 9 bases, and 9 bases had no gene match. Germline values: CDR1 SGHKS, CDR2 YYEKEE (reference sequence). This CDR3 is built from 14 residues. The CDR3 nucleotides are TGTGCCATCGGGACAGGGAATGGCGCAGATACGCAGTATTTT. It codes for CAIGTGNGADTQYF.

V and J are TRBV7-2 and TRBJ2-1, with D tentatively TRBD1 (5 bases). The CDR3 extends over 14 amino acids. Germline V CDR1 and CDR2: SGHTA, FQGNSA. V lost 0 bases to trimming and J lost 12 bases, with 15 bases between them. CDR3 in amino acids: CASSLAPDSPMQFF. Here the CDR3 DNA reads TGTGCCAGCAGCTTAGCGCCCGACAGTCCTATGCAGTTCTTC.

There are a few counts of this clonotype. J is TRBJ2-7 and V is TRBV3-1, with no clear D. CDR3 length: 13 amino acids. The germline gives CDR1 LGHDT, CDR2 YNNKEL (reference sequence). V lost 10 bases and J 0 bases, leaving 13 bases between the germline ends. The CDR3 protein is CATTQTPSYEQYF. The CDR3 nucleotides read TGTGCCACCACCCAAACCCCCTCCTACGAGCAGTACTTC.

This sequence joins TRBV19 and TRBJ1-5, with 7 bases fitting TRBD1. Per germline, CDR1 LNHDA and CDR2 SQIVND (reference sequence). With V trimmed by 4 bases and J by 7 bases, 4 bases remained unmatched. The CDR3 has 13 amino acids. CDR3 bases: TGTGCCAGTAGTACCAACAGGGGACAGCCCCAGCATTTT. Its protein is CASSTNRGQPQHF.

This clonotype turned up a few times. This chain links TRBV7-9 with TRBJ2-5, with TRBD1 identical over 8 bases. The length of the CDR3 is 16 residues. V was pared by 5 bases and J by 4 bases, with 12 bases of the junction left unmatched. Germline lookup yields CDR1 SEHNR and CDR2 FQNEAQ (reference sequence). The CDR3, as DNA: TGTGCCAGCAGCGTAACTACAGGGGGAGATGGAGAGACCCAGTACTTC. Translating gives CASSVTTGGDGETQYF.

This clonotype came up a few times. The rearrangement uses TRBV6-1 and TRBJ2-3; D unresolved. The CDR3 is made up of 14 amino acids. The V gene lost 6 bases and the J gene lost 2 bases, with 12 bases spanning the gap. Germline assignment: CDR1 MNHNS and CDR2 SASEGT. The CDR3 DNA reads as TGTGCCAGCAGGGGCCTGGGGTTCACAGATACGCAGTATTTT. It translates to CASRGLGFTDTQYF.

This clonotype showed up many times. The rearrangement links TRBV12-3 or TRBV12-4 to TRBJ2-3; 9 positions agree with TRBD1. The CDR3 is 15 residues long. Trimming at V came to 7 bases and at J to 6 bases, leaving 11 bases not matched to a gene. The CDR3 sequence is CASTQGQGGGDTQYF. The CDR3 bases are TGTGCCAGCACTCAGGGACAGGGTGGCGGGGATACGCAGTATTTT.

In this sample, this clonotype turned up a few times. The genes are TRBV5-1 and TRBJ1-1; D unclear. CDR1 and CDR2 from the germline V gene are SGHRS and YFSETQ. V lost 6 bases and J lost 3, with 15 bases in between. The length of the CDR3 is 14 residues. CDR3 amino acids: CASTRGRWDTEAFF. In nucleotides, the CDR3 is TGCGCCAGCACCCGTGGGCGGTGGGACACTGAAGCTTTCTTT.